The T cell receptor beta chain described here comes from a study of blood T cells in healthy people across ages. Note on this clonotype: Its target is unknown.

Primers used in a second PCR of about 6 to 12 cycles were a sample-barcoded 5' primer and a J-beta primer mix. In TCRdb, the 5' RACE reads were re-called with MiXCR into one record per CDR3 protein. The sample includes roughly 1.5 million distinct CDR3 sequences, about 45% of them seen just once. Study-wide findings and caveats: It was held that the diversity estimates obtained from one million T cells were underestimates.

Germline V lookup: CDR1 ENHRY, CDR2 SYGVKD. The CDR3 consists of 14 residues. Sample donors were healthy Caucasian individuals that came from Russia, aged roughly 6 to 95. Input material: blood. The chain has TRBV10-3 and TRBJ2-4; TRBD2 aligns across 7 bases. The DNA end lines up better with TRBJ2-5; the J call may be wrong. The receptor was isolated from a woman under 30 in good health. CDR3 in DNA: TGTGCCATCAGTGACCCTAAGCGGGGAGAGACCCAGTACTTC. Translated, it gives CAISDPKRGETQYF.